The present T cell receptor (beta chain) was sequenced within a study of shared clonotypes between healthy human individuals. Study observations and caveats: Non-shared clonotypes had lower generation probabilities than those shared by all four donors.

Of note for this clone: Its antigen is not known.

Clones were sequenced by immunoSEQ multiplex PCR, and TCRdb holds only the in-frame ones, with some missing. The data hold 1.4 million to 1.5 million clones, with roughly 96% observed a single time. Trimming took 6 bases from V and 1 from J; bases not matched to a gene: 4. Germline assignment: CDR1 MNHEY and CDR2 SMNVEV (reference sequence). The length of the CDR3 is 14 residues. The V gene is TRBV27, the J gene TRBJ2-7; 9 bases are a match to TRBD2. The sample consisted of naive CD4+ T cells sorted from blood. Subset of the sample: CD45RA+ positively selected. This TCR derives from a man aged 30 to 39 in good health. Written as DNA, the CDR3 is TGTGCCAGCAGATCCAGCGGGGGGTCCTACGAGCAGTACTTC. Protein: CASRSSGGSYEQYF.